These 8 T cell receptor beta chains originate from one sample sequenced in a study of OX40 agonist ivuxolimab in advanced cancers. Method: immunoSEQ multiplex PCR; TCRdb's copy keeps in-frame clones and lacks some. Here the sample spans around 28,000 clones, 87% being singletons. The sequencing used CD4+ or CD8+ T cells sorted from blood, collected in a trial of the OX40 agonist ivuxolimab. The receptors come from an adult with an advanced solid tumor such as melanoma, head and neck, liver or kidney cancer.

The chain has TRBV4-1 and TRBJ1-1; D ambiguous. This CDR3 has 14 amino acids. Germline CDR1 reads MGHRA; CDR2 reads YSYEKL. The V and J ends lost 0 bases and 4 bases respectively, with 9 bases between them. CDR3 loop: CASSQEEGFTEAFF. CDR3 nucleotides: TGCGCCAGCAGCCAAGAGGAGGGCTTCACTGAAGCTTTCTTT.

The gene calls are TRBV11-2 and TRBJ2-1; D is possibly TRBD1 (5 bases). CDR3 length: 15 residues. CDR1 SGHAT and CDR2 FQNNGV come from the germline V gene. The V gene lost 1 base and the J gene lost 7 bases, with 14 bases spanning the gap. The CDR3: CASSLVQGKENEQFF. CDR3 nucleotide sequence: TGTGCCAGCAGCTTAGTCCAGGGAAAGGAGAATGAGCAGTTCTTC. The whole variable domain, filled in from reference TRBV11-2 and TRBJ2-1, reads EAGVAQSPRYKIIEKRQSVAFWCNPISGHATLYWYQQILGQGPKLLIQFQNNGVVDDSQLPKDRFSAERLKGVDSTLKIQPAKLEDSAVYLCASSLVQGKENEQFFGPGTRLTVL.

The chain combines TRBV19 with TRBJ1-5, with TRBD1 identical over 7 bases. Germline V CDR1 and CDR2: LNHDA, SQIVND (reference sequence). The length of the CDR3 is 15 residues. The trim removed 5 bases at V and 9 bases at J, leaving 13 bases unmatched. The CDR3 DNA reads as TGTGCCAGTAGTCCCGCTAGGGGGAGGGGGCGGCCCCAGCATTTT. Its translation is CASSPARGRGRPQHF.

J is TRBJ2-2 and V is TRBV29-1; possible D gene TRBD2, 6 bases. The CDR3 is 14 amino acids. Germline CDR1 reads SQVTM; CDR2 reads ANQGSEA. V lost 4 bases and J 1 base, leaving 10 bases between the germline ends. The DNA of the CDR3 is TGCAGCGTTGGTGGCGGGGTGAACACCGGGGAGCTGTTTTTT. Residues: CSVGGGVNTGELFF.

This clone was detected once. The J gene is TRBJ2-3, the V gene TRBV19; 13 bases align to TRBD2. This CDR3 comprises 15 residues. CDR1 and CDR2 (germline): LNHDA, SQIVND (reference sequence). Trimming took 7 bases from V and 2 from J; bases not matched to a gene: 3. The CDR3 reads CASIGTSGDTDTQYF. The CDR3 region has the DNA TGTGCCAGTATCGGGACTAGCGGGGACACAGATACGCAGTATTTT.

The CDR3 coding sequence is TGTGCCAGCAGCTTAGCGGACAGGTTGCGGCCCCAGCATTTT. Its translation is CASSLADRLRPQHF. This chain links TRBV7-8 with TRBJ1-5, with TRBD1 identical over 7 bases. This CDR3 has 14 residues. Germline trimming cut 0 bases from V and 9 bases from J; bases unmatched to any gene: 5. Per germline, CDR1 SGHVS and CDR2 FQNEAQ.

CDR3 coding DNA: TGTGCCAGCACGAACAGGGGAACCGGTTCACCCCTCCACTTT. Encoded protein: CASTNRGTGSPLHF. The rearrangement links TRBV2 to TRBJ1-6; 7 nucleotides align to TRBD1. The J segment lost 9 bases and the V segment lost 7 bases, leaving 9 bases of the junction unmatched. CDR3 size: 14 residues. Germline assignment: CDR1 SNHLY and CDR2 FYNNEI.

This clone is medium-sized. The J gene is TRBJ2-7, the V gene TRBV6-6; 8 nucleotides line up with TRBD1. The CDR3 is 15 amino acids. CDR1 is MNHNY and CDR2 is SVGAGI in the germline V gene (reference sequence). After removal of 2 bases from V and 1 base from J, the junction contained 4 bases not matched to a gene. This CDR3 reads CASSYIGTGSYEQYF. In nucleotides, the CDR3 is TGTGCCAGCAGTTACATTGGGACAGGATCCTACGAGCAGTACTTC.